This is a list of T cell receptor beta chains from one sample in a study of graft-versus-host responses after intestinal transplantation. Antigens for these TCRs are unknown. Sequencing used immunoSEQ multiplex PCR; TCRdb keeps in-frame clones, though not all of them. The data contain over 100,000 clones, roughly 92% of them singletons. The sequencing here drew on unstimulated CD4+ T cells sorted from spleen or lymph node cells, taken before transplant. These receptors were obtained from a human donor who was the organ donor for an intestinal transplant. Each CDR3 is given with its conserved first and last residue. D genes are given only for firm matches. Rows give clone size only sometimes, using once, few, many, or a class for an expanded clone.

d_gene	v_gene	abundance	j_gene	len	CDR3nt	CDR3aa
NA	TRBV12-5	NA	TRBJ2-5	15	TGTGCTAGTGGTTTGGTACGAGGCTTCCAAGAGACCCAGTACTTC	CASGLVRGFQETQYF
NA	TRBV5-8	NA	TRBJ1-1	16	TGTGCCAGCAGCGGGCGGGTGGCGAGGCCGAACACTGAAGCTTTCTTT	CASSGRVARPNTEAFF
TRBD2	TRBV11-2	NA	TRBJ2-7	16	TGTGCCAGCAGCTTAGGGACTAGCGGGAGGGCCTACGAGCAGTACTTC	CASSLGTSGRAYEQYF
NA	TRBV12-5	NA	TRBJ2-1	13	TGTGCTAGTGGCCCCAGACAGTACAATGAGCAGTTCTTC	CASGPRQYNEQFF
NA	TRBV5-4	NA	TRBJ2-7	14	TGTGCCAGCAGCTCCTCCGGAAGCTATAACGAGCAGTACTTC	CASSSSGSYNEQYF
NA	TRBV6-4	NA	TRBJ1-2	14	TGTGCCAGCAGCCCCTCCCCGTCTAACTATGGCTACACCTTC	CASSPSPSNYGYTF
NA	TRBV28	NA	TRBJ1-5	15	TGTGCCAGCAGTTTGAGAGGGTCATGGAATCAGCCCCAGCATTTT	CASSLRGSWNQPQHF
TRBD2	TRBV10-3	NA	TRBJ2-1	17	TGTGCCATCAGTGAACTAACTAGCGGGAGGGCAGACAATGAGCAGTTCTTC	CAISELTSGRADNEQFF
NA	TRBV28	NA	TRBJ2-1	16	TGTGCCAGCAGTTTAAATCCCCCGAGCTCCTACAATGAGCAGTTCTTC	CASSLNPPSSYNEQFF
NA	TRBV5-8	NA	TRBJ2-3	13	TGTGCCAGCAGCGGGGGACTCCATAGGACGCAGTATTTT	CASSGGLHRTQYF
NA	TRBV2	NA	TRBJ2-7	13	TGTGCCAGCAGTGAAGTCGCCGCCTACGAGCAGTACTTC	CASSEVAAYEQYF
NA	TRBV28	NA	TRBJ1-5	16	TGTGCCAGCAGTTTACGGAGGGGGACCCAATCACCCGCCCAGCATTTT	CASSLRRGTQSPAQHF
NA	TRBV2	NA	TRBJ1-1	14	TGTGCCAGCGACCGACAGCCCATGAACACTGAAGCTTTCTTT	CASDRQPMNTEAFF
NA	TRBV2	NA	TRBJ2-7	12	TGTGCCAGCAGTTTCGGGCCTTACGAGCAGTACTTC	CASSFGPYEQYF
NA	TRBV7-2	few	TRBJ1-1	14	TGTGCCAGCAGCCCCGGACCGCTTAACACTGAAGCTTTCTTT	CASSPGPLNTEAFF
NA	TRBV18	once	TRBJ2-5	15	TGTGCCAGCCGGGGTAAGGGGAGAAACCAAGAGACCCAGTACTTC	CASRGKGRNQETQYF
NA	TRBV6-1	NA	TRBJ1-2	12	TGTGCCAGCAGTTCGACAGCCTATGGCTACACCTTC	CASSSTAYGYTF
NA	TRBV20-1	NA	TRBJ2-3	11	TGCAGTGCTAGAGATTCGGGGTCGCAGTATTTT	CSARDSGSQYF
TRBD1	TRBV4-1	NA	TRBJ1-1	16	TGCGCCAGCAGTCCCGGACAGGGAGGAAGAAACACTGAAGCTTTCTTT	CASSPGQGGRNTEAFF
TRBD1	TRBV9	NA	TRBJ2-2	15	TGTGCCAGCAGCCGTGACAGGGCCAACACCGGGGAGCTGTTTTTT	CASSRDRANTGELFF
TRBD1	TRBV30	NA	TRBJ1-5	16	TGTGCCTGGAGTGTACGTGCCGGGACAGGAGCTGAGCCCCAGCATTTT	CAWSVRAGTGAEPQHF
TRBD2	TRBV6-1	NA	TRBJ2-3	16	TGTGCCAGCAGTGAAGTAGCGGGAGGGCCGGGGGATACGCAGTATTTT	CASSEVAGGPGDTQYF
NA	TRBV19	NA	TRBJ1-5	18	TGTGCCAGTAGTATATCTCAGCCAAGACAGCAGCCCAGGCAGCCCCAGCATTTT	CASSISQPRQQPRQPQHF
NA	TRBV5-1	NA	TRBJ2-7	13	TGCGCCAGTAGCCCCAGGGGAGAATACGAGCAGTACTTC	CASSPRGEYEQYF
NA	TRBV28	once	TRBJ2-2	13	TGTGCCAGCAGCCGAGGGAACACCGGGGAGCTGTTTTTT	CASSRGNTGELFF
NA	TRBV18	once	TRBJ1-2	14	TGTGCCAGCTCAAGTGAGCGTTTTCGCTATGGCTACACCTTC	CASSSERFRYGYTF
TRBD2	TRBV5-1	NA	TRBJ2-1	14	TGCGCCAGCAAGGGGGGACTAGCGAACAATGAGCAGTTCTTC	CASKGGLANNEQFF
NA	TRBV6-1	NA	TRBJ1-5	14	TGTGCCAGCAGTAGGACCCGGGCGGGTCAGCCCCAGCATTTT	CASSRTRAGQPQHF
TRBD2	TRBV5-1	NA	TRBJ2-3	17	TGCGCCAGCAGCTTCGTTCCCCGGGGGGTATACACAGATACGCAGTATTTT	CASSFVPRGVYTDTQYF
NA	TRBV21-1	NA	TRBJ2-6	15	TGTGCCAGCAGCGAACGGGCAGGTGGGGCCAACGTCCTGACTTTC	CASSERAGGANVLTF
TRBD2	TRBV5-5	NA	TRBJ2-1	15	TGTGCCAGCAGCTTCAGACTAGCGGGAGTTAGCGAGCAGTTCTTC	CASSFRLAGVSEQFF
TRBD2	TRBV6-6	NA	TRBJ2-2	16	TGTGCCAGCAGTTACGGGCCTAGCGGGAGAACCGGGGAGCTGTTTTTT	CASSYGPSGRTGELFF
TRBD1	TRBV7-2	NA	TRBJ1-2	15	TGTGCCAGCAGCTTCTCTTGGACAGGGGAGGCTGGCTACACCTTC	CASSFSWTGEAGYTF
NA	TRBV7-2	NA	TRBJ2-7	14	TGTGCCAGCAGCTTAATATCCGGCAGCTACGAGCAGTACTTC	CASSLISGSYEQYF
NA	TRBV1	once	TRBJ2-5	17	TGCACCAGCAGCCAAGATAGGGGGACAGCTTGTTGGGAGACCCAGTACTTC	CTSSQDRGTACWETQYF
TRBD1	TRBV4-2	NA	TRBJ2-6	20	TGTGCCAGCAGCCAAGATTATCCGGGACAGGGACTATCTGGGGCCAACGTCCTGACTTTC	CASSQDYPGQGLSGANVLTF
TRBD1	TRBV30	NA	TRBJ2-1	14	TGTGCCTGGAGTAGGACAGGGGTCTACAATGAGCAGTTCTTC	CAWSRTGVYNEQFF
NA	TRBV5-1	NA	TRBJ2-1	16	TGCGCCAGCAGCTCTGACCGTGCATCCTCCTACAATGAGCAGTTCTTC	CASSSDRASSYNEQFF
NA	TRBV20-1	NA	TRBJ1-3	11	TGCGGAGCGGCCCTTGGAAACACCATATATTTT	CGAALGNTIYF
NA	TRBV12-5	NA	TRBJ2-7	13	TGTGCTAGTGGTTTGGCCCCTAGGTACGAGCAGTACTTC	CASGLAPRYEQYF
TRBD1	TRBV7-8	NA	TRBJ2-7	15	TGTGCCAGCAGCCCCGAGCAAGGGGGCAGTTACGAGCAGTACTTC	CASSPEQGGSYEQYF
TRBD2	TRBV19	NA	TRBJ2-3	15	TGTGCCAGTAGTAACCAAGCGGGAGGGGCAGATACGCAGTATTTT	CASSNQAGGADTQYF
NA	TRBV6-5	NA	TRBJ2-7	13	TGTGCCAGCAGTTACTCCAGGGTCAACGAGCAGTACTTC	CASSYSRVNEQYF
TRBD2	TRBV7-8	NA	TRBJ2-6	21	TGTGCCAGCAGCTTATCTCGAGCGGGAGTTCATAGCGTCTCTGGGGCCAACGTCCTGACTTTC	CASSLSRAGVHSVSGANVLTF
NA	TRBV19	NA	TRBJ2-7	15	TGTGCCAGTAGTATAGCTCACAGGGTCGCCTACGAGCAGTACTTC	CASSIAHRVAYEQYF
NA	TRBV5-4	NA	TRBJ2-6	20	TGTGCCAGCAGCTTTAAGCGTAAAGCAGGGACACACTCTGGGGCCAACGTCCTGACTTTC	CASSFKRKAGTHSGANVLTF
NA	TRBV19	NA	TRBJ1-1	16	TGTGCCAGTAGGGCGGTCACAGCTATGATGAACACTGAAGCTTTCTTT	CASRAVTAMMNTEAFF
NA	TRBV30	once	TRBJ1-2	12	TGTGCCTGGAGCGGGGCTAACTATGGCTACACCTTC	CAWSGANYGYTF
NA	TRBV11-3	NA	TRBJ2-5	15	TGTGCCAGCAGCTTAGCCTGGCAGGGCGGCGAGACCCAGTACTTC	CASSLAWQGGETQYF
NA	TRBV21-1	NA	TRBJ2-7	14	TGTGCCAGCAGCAAACGAAAGCTAAACTACGAGCAGTACTTC	CASSKRKLNYEQYF
NA	TRBV14	NA	TRBJ2-5	16	TGTGCCAGCAGCCAAGATCTGGGGGCGCGCTTAGAGACCCAGTACTTC	CASSQDLGARLETQYF
NA	TRBV29-1	NA	TRBJ2-7	12	TGCAGCGCCACGGCCAGCCCCTACGAGCAGTACTTC	CSATASPYEQYF
TRBD1	TRBV13	NA	TRBJ2-3	18	TGTGCCAGCAGCCTAGTGGGACAGGGTGGTGGAAGCACAGATACGCAGTATTTT	CASSLVGQGGGSTDTQYF
TRBD1	TRBV27	few	TRBJ2-7	15	TGTGCCAGCAGTAGGGGGGGACAGGGGACCTACGAGCAGTACTTC	CASSRGGQGTYEQYF
TRBD1	TRBV6-1	NA	TRBJ2-7	13	TGTGCTGGATCGGGAAACAGGGGGTACGAGCAGTACTTC	CAGSGNRGYEQYF
NA	TRBV6-4	few	TRBJ2-3	15	TGTGCCAGCAGTGAAGGGCGGACAAGGAGGGATACGCAGTATTTT	CASSEGRTRRDTQYF
NA	TRBV6-1	NA	TRBJ1-2	15	TGTGCCAGCAGTGAAACAATTCCCACGGGCTATGGCTACACCTTC	CASSETIPTGYGYTF
NA	TRBV11-3	NA	TRBJ2-1	13	TGTGCCAGCAGCCCCCCCGACGGGAATGAGCAGTTCTTC	CASSPPDGNEQFF
NA	TRBV2	NA	TRBJ2-1	14	TGTGCCACCTCTCGACTAGATAATGGAGGAGAGCAGTTCTTC	CATSRLDNGGEQFF